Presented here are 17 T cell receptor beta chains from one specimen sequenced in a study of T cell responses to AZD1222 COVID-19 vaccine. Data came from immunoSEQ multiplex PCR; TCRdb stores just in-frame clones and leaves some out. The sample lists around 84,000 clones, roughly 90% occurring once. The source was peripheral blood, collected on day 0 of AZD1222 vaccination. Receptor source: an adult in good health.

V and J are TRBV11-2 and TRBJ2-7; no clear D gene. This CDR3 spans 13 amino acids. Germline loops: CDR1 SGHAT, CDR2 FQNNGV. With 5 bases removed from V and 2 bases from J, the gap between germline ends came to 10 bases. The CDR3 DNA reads TGTGCCAGCAGCCCGATTCCGGCCTACGAGCAGTACTTC. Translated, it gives CASSPIPAYEQYF.

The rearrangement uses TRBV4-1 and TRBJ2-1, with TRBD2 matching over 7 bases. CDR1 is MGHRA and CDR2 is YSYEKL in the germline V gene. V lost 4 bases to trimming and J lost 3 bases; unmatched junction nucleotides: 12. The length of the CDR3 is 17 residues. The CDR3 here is CASSPPSGGSGYNEQFF. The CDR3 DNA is TGCGCCAGCAGCCCACCCTCGGGCGGGAGTGGCTACAATGAGCAGTTCTTC.

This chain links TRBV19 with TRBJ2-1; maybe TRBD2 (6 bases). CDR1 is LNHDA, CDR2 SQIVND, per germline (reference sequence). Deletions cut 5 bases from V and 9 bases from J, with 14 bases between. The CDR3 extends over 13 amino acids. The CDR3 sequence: CASSSMGGAEQFF. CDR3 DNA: TGTGCCAGTAGTTCCATGGGCGGGGCTGAGCAGTTCTTC.

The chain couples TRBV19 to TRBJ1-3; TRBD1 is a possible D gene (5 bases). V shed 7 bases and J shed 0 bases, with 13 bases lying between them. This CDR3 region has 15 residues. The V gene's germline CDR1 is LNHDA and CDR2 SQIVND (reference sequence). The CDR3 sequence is CASTVQAHSGNTIYF. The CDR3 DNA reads TGTGCCAGTACCGTACAGGCCCACTCTGGAAACACCATATATTTT.

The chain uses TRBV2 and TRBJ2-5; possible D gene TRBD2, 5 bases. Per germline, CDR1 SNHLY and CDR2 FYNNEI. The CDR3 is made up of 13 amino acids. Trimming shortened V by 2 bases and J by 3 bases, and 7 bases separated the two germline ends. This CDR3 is CASSERTEETQYF. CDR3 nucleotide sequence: TGTGCCAGCAGTGAAAGGACTGAAGAGACCCAGTACTTC.

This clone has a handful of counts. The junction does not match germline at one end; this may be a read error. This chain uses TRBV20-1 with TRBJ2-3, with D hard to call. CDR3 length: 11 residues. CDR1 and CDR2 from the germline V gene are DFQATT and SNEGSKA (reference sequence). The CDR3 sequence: CSARVADTQYF. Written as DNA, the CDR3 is TGCAGTGCAAGAGTGGCAGATACGCAGTATTTT.

The CDR3 bases are TGTGCCAGCAACCGGGGACGGCTGACTTTCGAGCAGTACTTC. Encoded protein: CASNRGRLTFEQYF. The rearrangement joins TRBV7-9 to TRBJ2-7; possibly TRBD1 or TRBD2 for D (5 bases each). CDR1 SEHNR and CDR2 FQNEAQ come from the germline V gene (reference sequence). This CDR3 region has 14 residues. V was trimmed by 7 bases and J by 6 bases, leaving 19 bases between them.

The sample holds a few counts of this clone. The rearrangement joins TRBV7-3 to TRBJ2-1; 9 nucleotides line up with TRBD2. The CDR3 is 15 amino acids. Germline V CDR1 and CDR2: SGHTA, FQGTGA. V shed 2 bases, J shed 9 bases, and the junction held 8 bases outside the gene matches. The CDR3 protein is CASSLVVAGVGEQFF. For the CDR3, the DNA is TGTGCCAGCAGCTTAGTGGTAGCGGGAGTAGGTGAGCAGTTCTTC.

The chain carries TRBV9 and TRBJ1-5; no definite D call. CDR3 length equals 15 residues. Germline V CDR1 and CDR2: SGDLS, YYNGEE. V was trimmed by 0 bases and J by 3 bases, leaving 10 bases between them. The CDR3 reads CASSVGGNLNQPQHF. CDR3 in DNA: TGTGCCAGCAGCGTAGGGGGAAACCTCAATCAGCCCCAGCATTTT.

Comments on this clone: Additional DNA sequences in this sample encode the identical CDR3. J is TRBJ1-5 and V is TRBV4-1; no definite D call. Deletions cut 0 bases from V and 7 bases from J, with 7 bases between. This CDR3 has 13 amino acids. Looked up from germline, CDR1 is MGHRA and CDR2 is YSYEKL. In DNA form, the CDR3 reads TGCGCCAGCAGCCAAGACCTTGGGCAGCCCCAGCATTTT. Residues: CASSQDLGQPQHF.

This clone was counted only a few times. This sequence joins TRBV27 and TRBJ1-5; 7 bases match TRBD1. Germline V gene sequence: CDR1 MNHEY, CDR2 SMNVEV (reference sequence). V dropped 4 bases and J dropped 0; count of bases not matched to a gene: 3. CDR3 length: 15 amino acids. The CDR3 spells CASSSGQFSNQPQHF. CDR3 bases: TGTGCCAGCAGTTCGGGACAGTTTAGCAATCAGCCCCAGCATTTT.

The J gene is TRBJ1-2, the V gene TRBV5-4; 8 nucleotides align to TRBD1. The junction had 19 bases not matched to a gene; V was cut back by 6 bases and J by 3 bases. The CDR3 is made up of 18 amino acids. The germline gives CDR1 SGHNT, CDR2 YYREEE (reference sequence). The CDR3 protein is CASTTGPGQDPIYYGYTF. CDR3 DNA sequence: TGTGCCAGCACCACGGGACCGGGACAGGACCCCATCTACTATGGCTACACCTTC. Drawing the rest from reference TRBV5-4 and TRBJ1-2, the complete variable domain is ETGVTQSPTHLIKTRGQQVTLRCSSQSGHNTVSWYQQALGQGPQFIFQYYREEENGRGNFPPRFSGLQFPNYSSELNVNALELDDSALYLCASTTGPGQDPIYYGYTFGSGTRLTVV.

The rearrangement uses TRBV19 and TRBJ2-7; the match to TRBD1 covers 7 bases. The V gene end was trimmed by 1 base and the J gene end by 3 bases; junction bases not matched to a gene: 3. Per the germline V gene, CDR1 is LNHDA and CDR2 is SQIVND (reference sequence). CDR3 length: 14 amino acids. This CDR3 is CASSIGQGDYEQYF. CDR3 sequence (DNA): TGTGCCAGTAGTATAGGACAGGGTGACTACGAGCAGTACTTC.

The CDR3 is CASSEIGRTSNEKLFF. The DNA for the CDR3 is TGTGCCAGCAGTGAAATAGGGCGGACATCTAATGAAAAACTGTTTTTT. V and J are TRBV2 and TRBJ1-4; maybe TRBD1 (5 bases). Trimming took off 2 bases at V and 3 bases at J, with 13 bases between the two ends. The CDR3 covers 16 residues. Germline CDR1 reads SNHLY; CDR2 reads FYNNEI.

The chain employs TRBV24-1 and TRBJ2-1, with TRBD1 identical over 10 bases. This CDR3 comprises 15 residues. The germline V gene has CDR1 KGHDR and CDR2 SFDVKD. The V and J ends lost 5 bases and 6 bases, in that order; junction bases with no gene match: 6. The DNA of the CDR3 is TGTGCCACCAGTGGTGACAGGGGGCGCATCAATGAGCAGTTCTTC. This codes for CATSGDRGRINEQFF.

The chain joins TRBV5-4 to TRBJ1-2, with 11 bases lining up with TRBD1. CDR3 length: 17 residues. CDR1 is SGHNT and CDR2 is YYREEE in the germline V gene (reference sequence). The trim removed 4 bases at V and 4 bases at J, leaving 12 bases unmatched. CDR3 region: CASSDGQGARMGYGYTF. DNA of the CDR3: TGTGCCAGCAGCGATGGACAGGGGGCGCGGATGGGCTATGGCTACACCTTC. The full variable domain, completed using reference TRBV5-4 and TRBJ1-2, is ETGVTQSPTHLIKTRGQQVTLRCSSQSGHNTVSWYQQALGQGPQFIFQYYREEENGRGNFPPRFSGLQFPNYSSELNVNALELDDSALYLCASSDGQGARMGYGYTFGSGTRLTVV.

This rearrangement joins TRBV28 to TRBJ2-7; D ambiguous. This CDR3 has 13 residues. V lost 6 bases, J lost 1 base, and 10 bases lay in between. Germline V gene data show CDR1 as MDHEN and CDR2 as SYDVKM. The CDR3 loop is CASRSRESYEQYF. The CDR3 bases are TGTGCCAGCAGATCTAGGGAATCCTACGAGCAGTACTTC. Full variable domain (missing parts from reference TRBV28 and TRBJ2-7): DVKVTQSSRYLVKRTGEKVFLECVQDMDHENMFWYRQDPGLGLRLIYFSYDVKMKEKGDIPEGYSVSREKKERFSLILESASTNQTSMYLCASRSRESYEQYFGPGTRLTVT.